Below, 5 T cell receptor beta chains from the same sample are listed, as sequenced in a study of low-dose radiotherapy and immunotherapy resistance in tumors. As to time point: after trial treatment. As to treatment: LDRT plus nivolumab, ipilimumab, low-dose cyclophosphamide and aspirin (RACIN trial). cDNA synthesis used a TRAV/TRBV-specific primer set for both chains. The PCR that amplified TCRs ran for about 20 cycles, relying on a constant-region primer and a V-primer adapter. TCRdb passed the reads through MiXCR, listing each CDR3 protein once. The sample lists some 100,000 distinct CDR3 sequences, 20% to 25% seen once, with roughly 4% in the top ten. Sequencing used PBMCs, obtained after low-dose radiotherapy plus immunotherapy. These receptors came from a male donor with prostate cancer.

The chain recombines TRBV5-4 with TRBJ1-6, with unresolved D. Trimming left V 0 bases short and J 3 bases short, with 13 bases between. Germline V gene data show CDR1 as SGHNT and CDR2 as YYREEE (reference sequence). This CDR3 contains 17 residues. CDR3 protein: CASSLDKNQRYNSPLHF. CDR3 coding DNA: TGTGCCAGCAGCTTGGACAAAAACCAGCGCTATAATTCACCCCTCCACTTT.

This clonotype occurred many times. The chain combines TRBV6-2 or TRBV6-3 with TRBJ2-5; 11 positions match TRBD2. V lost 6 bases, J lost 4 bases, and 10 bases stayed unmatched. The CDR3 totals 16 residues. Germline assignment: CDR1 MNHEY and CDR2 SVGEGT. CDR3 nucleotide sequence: TGTGCCAGCAGATCCCTAGCGGGGGGTCCGACAGAGACCCAGTACTTC. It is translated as CASRSLAGGPTETQYF.

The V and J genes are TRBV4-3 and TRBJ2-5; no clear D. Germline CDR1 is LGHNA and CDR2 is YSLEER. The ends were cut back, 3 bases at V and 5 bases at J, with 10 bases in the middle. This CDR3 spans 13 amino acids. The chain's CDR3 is CASSQNGRETQYF. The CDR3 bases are TGCGCCAGCAGCCAGAACGGGCGGGAGACCCAGTACTTC.

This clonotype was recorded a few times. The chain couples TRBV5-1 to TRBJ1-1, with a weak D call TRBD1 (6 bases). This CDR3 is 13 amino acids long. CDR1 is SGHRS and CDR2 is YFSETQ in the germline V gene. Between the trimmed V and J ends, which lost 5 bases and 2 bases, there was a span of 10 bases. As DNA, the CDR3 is TGCGCCAGCAGACGGACAGACAACACTGAAGCTTTCTTT. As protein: CASRRTDNTEAFF. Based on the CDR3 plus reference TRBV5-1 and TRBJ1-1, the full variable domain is KAGVTQTPRYLIKTRGQQVTLSCSPISGHRSVSWYQQTPGQGLQFLFEYFSETQRNKGNFPGRFSGRQFSNSRSEMNVSTLELGDSALYLCASRRTDNTEAFFGQGTRLTVV.

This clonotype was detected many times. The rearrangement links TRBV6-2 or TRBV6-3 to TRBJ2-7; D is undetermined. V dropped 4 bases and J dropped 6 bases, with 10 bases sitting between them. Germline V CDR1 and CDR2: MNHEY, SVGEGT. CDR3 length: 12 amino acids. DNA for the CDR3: TGTGCCAGCAGTTTCCTCAGCAGCGAGCAGTACTTC. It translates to CASSFLSSEQYF.